Below are 3 T cell receptor beta chains sequenced from a single sample in a study of shared clonotypes between healthy human individuals. Assay used: immunoSEQ multiplex PCR; TCRdb lists only in-frame clones, some missing. The sample records some 95,000 clones, around two thirds being singletons. The sequencing input was memory CD8+ T cells sorted from blood. Described subset: CD45RO+ cells pooled with CCR7-negative TemRA cells. The receptor source for this set is a young man in good health.

V is TRBV4-1 and J is TRBJ2-7; TRBD1 agrees at 9 bases. This CDR3 has 15 residues. CDR1 MGHRA and CDR2 YSYEKL come from the germline V gene. Losses at the gene ends were 2 bases for V and 3 bases for J; bases not matched to a gene: 5. CDR3 nucleotides: TGCGCCAGCAGCCAAACCCCGGGACAGGGCTACGAGCAGTACTTC. This encodes CASSQTPGQGYEQYF.

CDR3 DNA sequence: TGTGCCAGCGCGACAACTACCCAGCGGGTAACCCACAATGAGCAGTTCTTC. Its protein product is CASATTTQRVTHNEQFF. The J gene is TRBJ2-1, the V gene TRBV28, with TRBD2 as a possible D gene (6 bases). Looked up from germline, CDR1 is MDHEN and CDR2 is SYDVKM. CDR3 length equals 17 residues. V shed 8 bases and J shed 5 bases, with 25 bases lying between them.

This clone was picked up a small number of times. The V gene is TRBV6-1, the J gene TRBJ2-2; tentatively, D is TRBD2 (6 bases). CDR1 is MNHNS, CDR2 SASEGT, per germline. Trimming pared 3 bases from V and 2 bases from J, leaving 13 bases between. There are 16 residues in the CDR3. The CDR3 nucleotides are TGTGCCAGCAGTGACGATCCGGGACTTAACACCGGGGAGCTGTTTTTT. Its translation is CASSDDPGLNTGELFF.